This entry features one TCR beta chain sequence. TCRdb re-analysed the RT-PCR reads in MiXCR, keeping a single row per CDR3 protein. The sample includes 500,000 to 550,000 distinct CDR3 sequences, around 21% of them seen just once. The record originates from a study of response to subunit inactivated influenza vaccine. The CDR3 has 15 amino acids. Germline values: CDR1 LGHNA, CDR2 YSLEER. Trimming removed 4 bases at V and 6 bases at J, with 13 bases between. The sample was also linked to a second study, of T cells expressing NK-cell markers. That publication notes: In generating TCR beta cDNA, 5'RACE template switching with UMIs was used.

Specimen: CD4+ T cells sorted from PBMCs, collected about 11 days after vaccination. The rearrangement joins TRBV4-3 to TRBJ1-6, with a weak D call TRBD1 (6 bases). The sequence came from a man aged 45-60 years who received an inactivated influenza vaccine. The CDR3 sequence: CASSLLPDSNSPLHF. DNA of the CDR3: TGCGCCAGCAGCCTACTCCCGGACAGTAATTCACCCCTCCACTTT.